The 2 T cell receptor beta chains reported below all come from one sample, sequenced in a study of cytomegalovirus exposure and HLA in healthy donors. 13 Jbeta primers and 60 Vbeta primers were used for the PCR. Only in-frame clones appear in the TCRdb table, and some are missing; sequencing was by immunoSEQ multiplex PCR. Of about 95,000 clones in the sample, 81% were seen once. Source material: PBMCs. All receptors come from a woman in her seventies in good health and CMV-seropositive.

The V call is TRBV29-1, the J call TRBJ1-5; 8 bases are a match to TRBD1. The V segment lost 6 bases and the J segment 2 bases; nucleotides outside the gene matches: 12. CDR3 length: 16 amino acids. The germline CDR1 and CDR2 sequences are SQVTM and ANQGSEA. The CDR3 here is CSVGTGQAGGNQPQHF. The CDR3 coding sequence is TGCAGCGTCGGGACGGGACAGGCCGGTGGCAATCAGCCCCAGCATTTT. Looking up the rest from reference TRBV29-1 and TRBJ1-5 gives the full variable domain: SAVISQKPSRDICQRGTSLTIQCQVDSQVTMMFWYRQQPGQSLTLIATANQGSEATYESGFVIDKFPISRPNLTFSTLTVSNMSPEDSSIYLCSVGTGQAGGNQPQHFGDGTRLSIL.

The chain joins TRBV18 to TRBJ1-1; D gene ambiguous. CDR1 and CDR2 from the germline V gene are KGHSH and LQKENI. V was trimmed by 3 bases and J by 1 base, leaving 9 bases between them. This CDR3 comprises 14 residues. CDR3 in amino acids: CASSPLLENTEAFF. The CDR3 coding sequence is TGTGCCAGCTCACCCCTACTCGAGAACACTGAAGCTTTCTTT.